Below are 9 T cell receptor beta chains sequenced from a single sample in a study of T cell repertoires in aging, cancer and after chemotherapy. Rearranged V-D-J TRB sequences were amplified with a mixed TRB-A/B primer pool. TCRdb reprocessed the multiplex PCR reads via MiXCR and lists one record per CDR3 protein. Of more than 9,000 distinct CDR3 sequences in the sample, 25% to 35% were seen once. TCR beta rearrangements were amplified from peripheral blood genomic DNA. Sequenced input: blood. All receptors come from a human donor in good health.

The chain employs TRBV12-3 or TRBV12-4 and TRBJ1-4; 7 nucleotides align to TRBD1. The junction had 17 bases not matched to a gene; V was cut back by 2 bases and J by 2 bases. This CDR3 region has 20 residues. As DNA, the CDR3 is TGTGCCAGCAGTTTATCAGGCCGTTGGCGACAGGGTCGGACTAATGAAAAACTGTTTTTT. It codes for CASSLSGRWRQGRTNEKLFF.

The rearrangement uses TRBV5-6 and TRBJ1-6, with unresolved D. Germline CDR1 and CDR2: SGHDT and YYEEEE. The CDR3 extends over 18 amino acids. Trimming took 3 bases from V and 0 from J, leaving 16 bases between them. As DNA, the CDR3 is TGTGCCAGCAGCTCCTACACAGAATTTAGCTCCTATAATTCACCCCTCCACTTT. Its protein product is CASSSYTEFSSYNSPLHF.

This clonotype appeared a few times. V is TRBV6-5 and J is TRBJ2-3; 9 nucleotides agree with TRBD2. The germline V gene has CDR1 MNHEY and CDR2 SVGAGI. Trimming at V came to 6 bases and at J to 5 bases, leaving 12 bases not matched to a gene. This CDR3 is built from 16 residues. CDR3 in DNA: TGTGCCAGCAGCCAGGGACTAGCCGAGGGGGAAGATACGCAGTATTTT. It is translated as CASSQGLAEGEDTQYF.

The rearrangement joins TRBV5-6 to TRBJ1-2; D remains unclear. V lost 0 bases and J 1 base, leaving 7 bases between the germline ends. Germline V gene data show CDR1 as SGHDT and CDR2 as YYEEEE. This CDR3 comprises 14 residues. CDR3 residues: CASSLDGSNYGYTF. CDR3 coding DNA: TGTGCCAGCAGCTTGGACGGGAGTAACTATGGCTACACCTTC. Based on the CDR3 plus reference TRBV5-6 and TRBJ1-2, the full variable domain is DAGVTQSPTHLIKTRGQQVTLRCSPKSGHDTVSWYQQALGQGPQFIFQYYEEEERQRGNFPDRFSGHQFPNYSSELNVNALLLGDSALYLCASSLDGSNYGYTFGSGTRLTVV.

The table lists this clonotype with a few counts. The CDR3 here is CASSPGRSYEQYF. CDR3 DNA sequence: TGTGCCAGCAGTCCGGGCCGCTCCTACGAGCAGTACTTC. The V and J genes are TRBV12-3 or TRBV12-4 and TRBJ2-7; D remains unclear. Trimming stripped 5 bases from V and 0 bases from J, with 8 bases between. This CDR3 has 13 amino acids.

The gene calls are TRBV19 and TRBJ1-5; no firm D call. The V and J ends lost 3 bases and 2 bases respectively, with 11 bases between them. CDR1 is LNHDA and CDR2 is SQIVND in the germline V gene (reference sequence). CDR3 length: 15 amino acids. CDR3 region: CASSIWFAGNQPQHF. The CDR3 DNA reads as TGTGCCAGTAGTATTTGGTTTGCAGGCAATCAGCCCCAGCATTTT.

CDR3 in amino acids: CASSYPGTGLYEQYF. The CDR3 nucleotides are TGTGCCAGCAGTTACCCGGGGACAGGGCTCTACGAGCAGTACTTC. This chain joins TRBV6-2 or TRBV6-3 and TRBJ2-7; 9 bases are shared with TRBD1. In germline, CDR1 is MNHEY, CDR2 SVGEGT. V shed 2 bases and J 3 bases; nucleotides not matched to a gene: 5. CDR3 length equals 15 residues.

V is TRBV6-2 or TRBV6-3 and J is TRBJ2-7; D not certain. CDR3 length equals 12 residues. V was cut by 8 bases and J by 3 bases, with 11 bases left in between. The V gene's germline CDR1 is MNHEY and CDR2 SVGEGT. CDR3 DNA sequence: TGTGCCAGCGGCCCTGTACTCTACGAGCAGTACTTC. Its protein product is CASGPVLYEQYF.

The chain carries TRBV6-1 and TRBJ2-1, with TRBD2 matching over 8 bases. Germline values: CDR1 MNHNS, CDR2 SASEGT. The CDR3 extends over 15 amino acids. Trimming at V came to 6 bases and at J to 3 bases, leaving 7 bases not matched to a gene. CDR3 DNA sequence: TGTGCCAGCAGCGACGGCGGGGGGCTCTACAATGAGCAGTTCTTC. Its protein product is CASSDGGGLYNEQFF.